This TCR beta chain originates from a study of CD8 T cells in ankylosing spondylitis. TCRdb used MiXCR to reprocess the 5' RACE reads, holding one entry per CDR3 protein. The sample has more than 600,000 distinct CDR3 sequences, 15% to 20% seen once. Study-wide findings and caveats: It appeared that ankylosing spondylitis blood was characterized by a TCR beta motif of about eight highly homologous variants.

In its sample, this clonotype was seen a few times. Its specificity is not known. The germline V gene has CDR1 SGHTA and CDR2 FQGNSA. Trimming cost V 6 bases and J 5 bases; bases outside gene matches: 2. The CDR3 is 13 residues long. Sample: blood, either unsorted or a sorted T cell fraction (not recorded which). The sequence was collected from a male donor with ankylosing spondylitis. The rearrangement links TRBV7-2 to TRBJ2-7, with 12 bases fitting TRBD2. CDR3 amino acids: CASRLAGGHEQYF. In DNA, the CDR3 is TGTGCCAGCAGACTAGCGGGAGGTCACGAGCAGTACTTC.